This T cell receptor (beta chain) was sequenced in a study of blood T cell repertoires in COVID-19. Study-level background: COVID-19 samples collected from the United States, Italy and Spain covered acute and convalescent phases.

The CDR3 is 14 residues long. Per germline, CDR1 SGHDT and CDR2 YYEEEE. Trimming stripped 5 bases from V and 2 bases from J, with 13 bases between. This clone was seen a few times. The authors' processing: The authors estimated nucleated cell counts from reference gene primer amplification. TCRdb keeps only in-frame clones here, not all; method: immunoSEQ multiplex PCR. That table gives V, J and clone size, and the DNA gave D and trimming. The data show a few hundred thousand clones, 70% to 90% seen once. The chain recombines TRBV5-6 with TRBJ1-1, with D perhaps TRBD1 (6 bases). The sequence was obtained from a woman in her 50s with active or convalescent COVID-19. Sequencing used peripheral blood. The CDR3 DNA sequence: TGTGCCAGCAGAACAGGGATAATCAACACTGAAGCTTTCTTT. It is translated as CASRTGIINTEAFF.